These T cell receptor beta chains were read from a single sample in a study of response to subunit inactivated influenza vaccine. TCRdb reprocessed the RT-PCR reads via MiXCR and lists one record per CDR3 protein. The sample yields roughly 790,000 distinct CDR3 sequences, about 20% seen once. Specimen: PBMCs from blood, collected around 5 days after vaccination. These receptor sequences come from a man aged 45-65 years who received an inactivated influenza vaccine. CDR3s include the opening cysteine and the closing phenylalanine or tryptophan. D genes are given only for firm matches. Clone size is not always given. Where it is, it says once, few, many or a class for expanded clones.

CDR3 DNA,CDR3 protein,clone size,J gene,V gene,D gene
TGTGCCAGCAGCTCCCGGGACTTCAAAGAGACCCAGTACTTC,CASSSRDFKETQYF,many,TRBJ2-5,TRBV7-2,.
TGTGCCAGCAGTTTCTTTTCCTCGGCTTTCTTT,CASSFFSSAFF,few,TRBJ1-1,TRBV28,.
TGTGCCAGCACCAAGCCAGGAGCGCCTGGCACAGATACGCAGTATTTT,CASTKPGAPGTDTQYF,few,TRBJ2-3,TRBV12-3/TRBV12-4,.
TGCAGTGCTAGAGACATCGGGCTGGGAATTGAGACCCAGTACTTC,CSARDIGLGIETQYF,many,TRBJ2-5,TRBV20-1,.
TGCAGTGGAGTGGGGACTAGCGGTTACGAGCAGTACTTC,CSGVGTSGYEQYF,few,TRBJ2-7,TRBV20-1,TRBD2
TGCGCCAGCAGCCATCTCTTCACAGCCCCGAACACTGAAGCTTTCTTT,CASSHLFTAPNTEAFF,.,TRBJ1-1,TRBV4-3,.
TGCGCCAGCAGCCTTGAGGACCTAAGGGGCACAGATACGCAGTATTTT,CASSLEDLRGTDTQYF,.,TRBJ2-3,TRBV4-3,.
TGTGCCAGCTCACCCACCCTGGGACAGGGGGCGCAAGGCTACACCTTC,CASSPTLGQGAQGYTF,.,TRBJ1-2,TRBV18,TRBD1
TGTGCCAGCAGCCAAGATCTAAAGGGGACGAACACTGAAGCTTTCTTT,CASSQDLKGTNTEAFF,.,TRBJ1-1,TRBV4-2,.
TGCAGTGCCAGGGGTAAGACCTACGAGCAGTACTTC,CSARGKTYEQYF,.,TRBJ2-7,TRBV20-1,.
TGCGCCAGCAGCTTGGTCGGAGGGAAGGCTTCTGGTGGCTACACCTTC,CASSLVGGKASGGYTF,few,TRBJ1-2,TRBV5-1,.
TGTGCCAGCAGTTACTCAGTCCCCGGGACAGTCACCGGGGAGCTGTTTTTT,CASSYSVPGTVTGELFF,.,TRBJ2-2,TRBV6-5,TRBD1
TGCAGCGTGTCAGGGGTGGATGAGCAGTTCTTC,CSVSGVDEQFF,few,TRBJ2-1,TRBV29-1,.
TGTGCCAGCAGCCGCGGTTATGGGACAGGGGAAGAAGGGGAGCTGTTTTTT,CASSRGYGTGEEGELFF,.,TRBJ2-2,TRBV7-8,TRBD1
TGTGCCAGCAGCTTTGACGGTACTAACTATGGCTACACCTTC,CASSFDGTNYGYTF,.,TRBJ1-2,TRBV7-2,.
TGTGCCAGCACTGTAGCGGGAGTGTTCAATGAGCAGTTCTTC,CASTVAGVFNEQFF,.,TRBJ2-1,TRBV6-2/TRBV6-3,TRBD2
TGTGCCAGCAATCCGACTAGCGGGGGGGCGGGGAATGAGCAGTTCTTC,CASNPTSGGAGNEQFF,.,TRBJ2-1,TRBV27,TRBD2
TGCAGTGCTAGAGACCAGACAGGGGTAGGAGAGACCCAGTACTTC,CSARDQTGVGETQYF,.,TRBJ2-5,TRBV20-1,TRBD1
TGCAGCGTTGGTTCCGCAGGCGTCAATGAGCAGTTCTTC,CSVGSAGVNEQFF,few,TRBJ2-1,TRBV29-1,.
TGTGCCAGCTTCCTCGGTGGGGGGGGCAGAACCGGGGAGCTGTTTTTT,CASFLGGGGRTGELFF,.,TRBJ2-2,TRBV6-1,.
TGTGCCACCTCATTCGGAGGCAATCAGCCCCAGCATTTT,CATSFGGNQPQHF,few,TRBJ1-5,TRBV27,.
TGTGCCAGCAGCTCACAACAGGGGTACGGCTCCTACAATGAGCAGTTCTTC,CASSSQQGYGSYNEQFF,.,TRBJ2-1,TRBV3-1,TRBD1
TGTGCCGGTGTGGGGACGGTCTATGGCTACACCTTC,CAGVGTVYGYTF,few,TRBJ1-2,TRBV30,.
TGTGCCACCAGTGACTGGACTGTCAATGAGCAGTTCTTC,CATSDWTVNEQFF,.,TRBJ2-1,TRBV24-1,.
TGTGCCAGCAGCTCAGGGAGTTACAAGCAGTTCTTC,CASSSGSYKQFF,few,TRBJ2-1,TRBV2,.
TGTGCCAGCTCCCATGTGGGGAGTAATGAGCAGTTCTTC,CASSHVGSNEQFF,few,TRBJ2-1,TRBV7-3,.
TGTGCCATCAGTTTATTAGTAGGGAATGAGCAGTTCTTC,CAISLLVGNEQFF,.,TRBJ2-1,TRBV27,.
TGTGCCAGCAGCCAAGATCCCGGGACAGCTCACCAAGATACCCAGTACTTC,CASSQDPGTAHQDTQYF,.,TRBJ2-5,TRBV3-1,TRBD1
TGTGCAAGTCGCCCGGGGGGGGCGGTCTACAATGAGCAGTTCTTC,CASRPGGAVYNEQFF,.,TRBJ2-1,TRBV12-2,.
TGTGCCATCAGTGTGGGCAGGGAGCAGTTCTTC,CAISVGREQFF,.,TRBJ2-1,TRBV10-3,.
TGTGCCAGCAGCTACGTACAGGGAGCCCTGGGCACCGGGGAGCTGTTTTTT,CASSYVQGALGTGELFF,few,TRBJ2-2,TRBV7-7,.
TGTGCCAGCACTGGCGACAGTAGCAATCAGCCCCAGCATTTT,CASTGDSSNQPQHF,.,TRBJ1-5,TRBV2,.
TGCAGCGTTATGGACTCTTTTTATGGCTACACCTTC,CSVMDSFYGYTF,.,TRBJ1-2,TRBV29-1,.
TGTGCCAGCAGTTCCAGTTTAATTTCCTCTGGGGCCAACGTCCTGACTTTC,CASSSSLISSGANVLTF,.,TRBJ2-6,TRBV28,.
TGCAGTGCCCAACCTCCAAAAAACTTCTACGAGCAGTACTTC,CSAQPPKNFYEQYF,few,TRBJ2-7,TRBV20-1,.
TGTGCCAGCAGTCCCGTAATGTGGGGCTACACCTTC,CASSPVMWGYTF,few,TRBJ1-2,TRBV12-3/TRBV12-4,.
TGTGCCAGCAGTTTAGCGCTATGGACAGGGTCCGCACCCCTCCACTTT,CASSLALWTGSAPLHF,few,TRBJ1-6,TRBV12-3/TRBV12-4,TRBD1